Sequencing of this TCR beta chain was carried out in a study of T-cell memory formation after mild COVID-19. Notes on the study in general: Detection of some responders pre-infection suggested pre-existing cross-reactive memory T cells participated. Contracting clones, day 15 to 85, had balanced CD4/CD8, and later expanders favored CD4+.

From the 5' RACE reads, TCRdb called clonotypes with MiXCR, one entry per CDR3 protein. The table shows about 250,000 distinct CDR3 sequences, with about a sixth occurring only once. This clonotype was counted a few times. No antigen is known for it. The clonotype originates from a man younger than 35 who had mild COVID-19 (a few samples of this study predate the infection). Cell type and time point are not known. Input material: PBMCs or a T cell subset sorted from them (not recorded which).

In DNA, the CDR3 is TGTGCCAGCAGCTTAGGCCAAACGAGTCTGTTTTTT. Residues: CASSLGQTSLFF. This chain uses TRBV7-9 with TRBJ1-4; unclear D gene. CDR1 is SEHNR, CDR2 FQNEAQ, per germline (reference sequence). The V end lost 1 base, the J end lost 14 bases, and 11 bases lay between the germline ends. CDR3 length: 12 residues.